This is a list of T cell receptor beta chains from one sample in a study of T cells in Graves' hyperthyroidism and ophthalmopathy. TCRdb recomputed calls from the multiplex PCR reads with MiXCR, one row per CDR3 protein. This sample has around 300,000 distinct CDR3 sequences; around 13% occur once, and the top ten carry under 8%. Sequenced: blood. The receptors here all came from a woman in her 40s with Graves' hyperthyroidism. Both conserved end residues are part of each CDR3. The D gene is left open where the match is weak. The size of a clone is reported for some rows only, either as once, few or many, or as a class for expanded clones.

size	length	D	V	J	CDR3	DNA
-	12	-	TRBV20-1	TRBJ1-2	CSASGGQGGYTF	TGCAGTGCTTCGGGGGGGCAGGGTGGCTACACCTTC
many	15	-	TRBV6-1	TRBJ2-1	CASSHDGNLYNEQFF	TGTGCCAGCAGTCACGACGGAAATCTCTACAATGAGCAGTTCTTC
many	14	-	TRBV24-1	TRBJ1-1	CATSSGFGPTEAFF	TGTGCCACCAGTTCCGGGTTTGGTCCCACTGAAGCTTTCTTT
few	17	-	TRBV12-5	TRBJ2-2	CASGLDPKAGGTGELVF	TGTGCTAGTGGTTTGGACCCTAAGGCGGGCGGCACCGGGGAGCTGGTTTTT
many	15	-	TRBV25-1	TRBJ2-7	CASSESWGREYEQYF	TGTGCCAGCAGTGAATCTTGGGGGCGCGAGTACGAGCAGTACTTC
-	14	-	TRBV5-1	TRBJ2-5	CASSKTPDQETQYF	TGCGCCAGCAGTAAGACCCCGGACCAAGAGACCCAGTACTTC
many	16	TRBD2	TRBV2	TRBJ2-1	CASRERPGLATNEQFF	TGTGCCAGCAGGGAAAGACCGGGACTAGCGACAAATGAGCAGTTCTTC
many	16	TRBD2	TRBV12-3/TRBV12-4	TRBJ2-1	CASSLVGSGIGNEQFF	TGTGCCAGCAGTTTAGTCGGTAGCGGGATTGGGAATGAGCAGTTCTTC
few	12	-	TRBV7-9	TRBJ2-1	CASSRDYREQFF	TGTGCCAGCAGCCGCGACTATCGAGAGCAGTTCTTC
many	14	TRBD1	TRBV5-1	TRBJ1-1	CASSLQGASTEAFF	TGCGCCAGCAGCTTACAGGGGGCCAGCACTGAAGCTTTCTTT
-	16	TRBD1	TRBV7-9	TRBJ1-3	CASSFGTGGLGNTIYF	TGTGCCAGCAGCTTCGGGACAGGGGGTCTGGGAAACACCATATATTTT